One and the same sample provided the 25 T cell receptor beta chains below, sequenced in a study of blood T cell repertoires in COVID-19. The method was immunoSEQ multiplex PCR; TCRdb's version includes in-frame clones alone and lacks a portion of them. The sample contains about 360,000 clones, roughly 80% of which appear only once. Sequenced material: peripheral blood. The receptors shown here come from a human donor with acute or convalescent COVID-19. The donor label of this sample is uncertain.

This sequence joins TRBV2 and TRBJ1-1; D might be TRBD1 (5 bases). Per germline, CDR1 SNHLY and CDR2 FYNNEI. The CDR3 has 13 residues. The V gene lost 4 bases and the J gene lost 4 bases, with 10 bases spanning the gap. Here the CDR3 reads CASSARDFTEAFF. CDR3 in DNA: TGTGCCAGCAGTGCCAGGGATTTCACTGAAGCTTTCTTT.

The rearrangement links TRBV2 to TRBJ1-5; D gene uncertain. Trimming cost V 3 bases and J 5 bases, with 5 bases left between them. Germline V gene lookup returns CDR1 SNHLY and CDR2 FYNNEI. This CDR3 is 12 amino acids long. The CDR3 spells CASSDQDQPQHF. The CDR3 bases are TGTGCCAGCAGTGATCAGGATCAGCCCCAGCATTTT.

This chain joins TRBV7-6 and TRBJ2-7; D gene ambiguous. CDR3 length equals 12 residues. Germline CDR1 and CDR2: SGHVS and FNYEAQ. Trimming pared 5 bases from V and 2 bases from J, leaving 7 bases between. In DNA form, the CDR3 reads TGTGCCAGCAGCGCGAGCACCTACGAGCAGTACTTC. This translates into CASSASTYEQYF. Together with reference TRBV7-6 and TRBJ2-7, the CDR3 gives the full variable domain: GAGVSQSPRYKVTKRGQDVALRCDPISGHVSLYWYRQALGQGPEFLTYFNYEAQQDKSGLPNDRFSAERPEGSISTLTIQRTEQRDSAMYRCASSASTYEQYFGPGTRLTVT.

The genes are TRBV27 and TRBJ2-5; 14 nucleotides line up with TRBD2. This CDR3 has 18 residues. V lost 6 bases and J lost 0; bases outside the gene matches: 9. Germline-derived CDR1 and CDR2 are MNHEY and SMNVEV (reference sequence). This CDR3 reads CASRTLGLAGEYQETQYF. The CDR3, as DNA: TGTGCCAGCAGAACCCTGGGACTAGCGGGAGAGTACCAAGAGACCCAGTACTTC.

The gene calls are TRBV6-2 or TRBV6-3 and TRBJ1-5, with TRBD1 matching over 10 bases. This CDR3 is 15 amino acids long. Germline-derived CDR1 and CDR2 are MNHEY and SVGEGT. Germline trimming cut 2 bases from V and 11 bases from J; bases unmatched to any gene: 9. As DNA, the CDR3 is TGTGCCAGCAGTTACCGGACAGGGGGGGGATGGTCCCAGCATTTT. It specifies CASSYRTGGGWSQHF.

The rearrangement joins TRBV19 to TRBJ2-5; unclear D gene. V was pared by 1 base and J by 2 bases, with 11 bases between. CDR1 and CDR2 (germline): LNHDA, SQIVND (reference sequence). The CDR3 length is 15 residues. CDR3 region: CASSIVAQYQETQYF. The CDR3 DNA reads TGTGCCAGTAGTATAGTAGCCCAATATCAAGAGACCCAGTACTTC.

The rearrangement joins TRBV19 to TRBJ1-1; tentative D call: TRBD1 (6 bases). Germline lookup yields CDR1 LNHDA and CDR2 SQIVND (reference sequence). The V end lost 6 bases, the J end lost 6 bases, and 14 bases lay between the germline ends. The CDR3 runs 13 residues. The CDR3 bases are TGTGCCAGTAGACCTCAGGGGAGTCCTGAAGCTTTCTTT. This gives the protein CASRPQGSPEAFF.

The CDR3 nucleotides read TGTGCCAGCAGCTTCGTGGCGGGTGTGGAGACCCAGTACTTC. Translating it yields CASSFVAGVETQYF. This chain links TRBV5-5 with TRBJ2-5, with D possibly TRBD2 on 5 matching bases. V lost 2 bases, J lost 5 bases, and 13 bases lay in between. Per the germline V gene, CDR1 is SGHKS and CDR2 is YYEKEE (reference sequence). The length of the CDR3 is 14 residues.

This clone has only a few counts. The V gene is TRBV18, the J gene TRBJ1-1; D is unresolved. Trimming removed 0 bases from V and 4 bases from J, with 15 bases in between. Germline V gene lookup returns CDR1 KGHSH and CDR2 LQKENI. The CDR3 sequence is 16 residues long. The CDR3: CASSPPLPGKSTEAFF. CDR3 bases: TGTGCCAGCTCACCACCATTGCCAGGAAAGAGCACTGAAGCTTTCTTT.

The CDR3 DNA follows: TGTGCCAGCAGCTTGGGGGGCATGACTAGCGGGTGGAGCCTGTGGTACTTC. It translates to CASSLGGMTSGWSLWYF. V usage is TRBV5-6 and J usage is TRBJ2-7; the match to TRBD2 covers 10 bases. Trimming cost V 0 bases and J 12 bases; bases outside gene matches: 18. This CDR3 region has 17 residues. The germline V gene encodes CDR1 SGHDT and CDR2 YYEEEE.

The V gene is TRBV2, the J gene TRBJ1-1; D might be TRBD1 (5 bases). With 9 bases removed from V and 4 bases from J, the gap between germline ends came to 12 bases. Germline CDR1 and CDR2: SNHLY and FYNNEI. The CDR3 has 12 amino acids. CDR3 DNA: TGTGCCAGTAACAGGTTGGGCACTGAAGCTTTCTTT. This encodes CASNRLGTEAFF.

The V and J genes are TRBV10-2 and TRBJ2-3; D is unclear. CDR1 WSHSY and CDR2 SAAADI come from the germline V gene. The ends were cut back, 3 bases at V and 7 bases at J, with 5 bases in the middle. The CDR3 has 11 amino acids. Here the CDR3 DNA reads TGCGCCAGCAGTGATAGATATACGCAGTATTTT. Protein product: CASSDRYTQYF.

This chain's CDR3 is CAADSRLPGTYNEQFF. In DNA, the CDR3 is TGTGCCGCGGACTCACGCCTTCCTGGGACCTACAATGAGCAGTTCTTC. The chain recombines TRBV28 with TRBJ2-1; D is possibly TRBD2 (5 bases). The CDR3 runs 16 residues. Germline V gene data show CDR1 as MDHEN and CDR2 as SYDVKM. V lost 11 bases, J lost 2 bases, and 22 bases lay in between.

The chain joins TRBV28 to TRBJ1-2; 9 bases match TRBD1. The CDR3 loop spans 16 amino acids. The J segment lost 3 bases and the V segment lost 2 bases, leaving 7 bases of the junction unmatched. Germline V gene sequence: CDR1 MDHEN, CDR2 SYDVKM. CDR3 in amino acids: CASSLTGGRDDYGYTF. In nucleotides, the CDR3 is TGTGCCAGCAGTTTAACAGGGGGCCGCGACGACTATGGCTACACCTTC.

The rearrangement links TRBV7-8 to TRBJ2-6; 8 nucleotides agree with TRBD1. Germline trimming cut 1 base from V and 2 bases from J; bases unmatched to any gene: 4. This CDR3 has 17 amino acids. The V gene's germline CDR1 is SGHVS and CDR2 FQNEAQ. CDR3 in amino acids: CASSLGPTGAGANVLTF. DNA for the CDR3: TGTGCCAGCAGCTTAGGCCCGACAGGGGCTGGGGCCAACGTCCTGACTTTC.

The CDR3 is CASSSGGGQPQHF. CDR3 nucleotides: TGTGCCAGCAGTTCGGGTGGTGGTCAGCCCCAGCATTTT. V is TRBV27 and J is TRBJ1-5; D unclear. Per germline, CDR1 MNHEY and CDR2 SMNVEV (reference sequence). V gave up 4 bases and J gave up 6 bases, with 10 bases separating them. CDR3 size: 13 residues.

This clone was seen a few times. The chain is built from TRBV5-1 and TRBJ2-2; weak D call: TRBD2 (6 bases). CDR1 is SGHRS, CDR2 YFSETQ, per germline. V lost 0 bases to trimming and J lost 4 bases, with 10 bases between them. This CDR3 has 15 residues. CDR3 region: CASSLEWGVTGELFF. CDR3 sequence (DNA): TGCGCCAGCAGCTTGGAGTGGGGGGTCACCGGGGAGCTGTTTTTT.

This chain links TRBV18 with TRBJ2-7, with 8 bases aligning to TRBD2. V shed 2 bases, J shed 3 bases, and the junction held 6 bases outside the gene matches. CDR3 length: 15 residues. Germline lookup yields CDR1 KGHSH and CDR2 LQKENI. CDR3 in amino acids: CASSPWGGRFYEQYF. The CDR3 nucleotides read TGTGCCAGCTCACCATGGGGCGGGAGGTTCTACGAGCAGTACTTC.

This sequence joins TRBV30 and TRBJ1-6, with TRBD1 identical over 8 bases. Germline assignment: CDR1 GTSNPN and CDR2 SVGIG (reference sequence). This CDR3 has 15 residues. V lost 2 bases to trimming and J lost 5 bases; unmatched junction nucleotides: 5. The CDR3 sequence is CAWSSDRGDNSPLHF. In nucleotides, the CDR3 is TGTGCCTGGAGTAGCGACAGGGGAGATAATTCACCCCTCCACTTT.

The gene calls are TRBV11-2 and TRBJ1-2; tentative D call: TRBD1 (6 bases). Trimming took 4 bases from V and 4 from J, leaving 16 bases between them. This CDR3 has 15 amino acids. Per germline, CDR1 SGHAT and CDR2 FQNNGV. The CDR3 loop is CASSYLPTGSYGYTF. The CDR3 DNA is TGTGCCAGCAGCTACCTCCCCACAGGGTCCTATGGCTACACCTTC.

The genes are TRBV5-4 and TRBJ1-2; TRBD1 matches 10 bases. Germline loops: CDR1 SGHNT, CDR2 YYREEE (reference sequence). Trimming removed 5 bases from V and 4 bases from J; junction bases left unmatched: 5. The CDR3 runs to 14 residues. The CDR3 DNA reads as TGTGCCAGCAGTGACAGGGGGCGATCCTATGGCTACACCTTC. Translation: CASSDRGRSYGYTF.

V and J are TRBV2 and TRBJ2-1, with 14 positions matching TRBD2. The CDR3 extends over 15 amino acids. J gave up 8 bases and V 4 bases, and 4 bases lay outside the gene matches. From germline, CDR1 is SNHLY and CDR2 FYNNEI. CDR3 DNA: TGTGCCAGCAGTGGACTAGCGGGAGGGAATGATGAGCAGTTCTTC. It encodes CASSGLAGGNDEQFF.

This chain links TRBV12-2 with TRBJ1-2. TRBV12-2 corresponds to a pseudogene. CDR3 length equals 13 residues. CDR3 sequence: CASRFSGVEGYTF. The CDR3 DNA reads TGTGCAAGTCGCTTTAGTGGTGTGGAGGGCTACACCTTC.

The chain is built from TRBV6-5 and TRBJ1-5; 9 bases align to TRBD1. The V and J ends lost 6 bases and 6 bases, in that order; junction bases with no gene match: 9. The CDR3 length is 15 residues. Germline lookup yields CDR1 MNHEY and CDR2 SVGAGI. The chain's CDR3 is CASSRKQGAGQPQHF. The DNA of the CDR3 is TGTGCCAGCAGCCGAAAACAGGGGGCTGGTCAGCCCCAGCATTTT.

In this sample, this clone turned up a few times. The gene calls are TRBV10-1 and TRBJ2-7, with 11 bases identical to TRBD1. This CDR3 comprises 15 residues. Germline CDR1 WNHNN, CDR2 SYGVQD (reference sequence). The ends lost 4 bases at V and 2 bases at J; junction bases unmatched: 4. Here the CDR3 DNA reads TGCGCCAGCAGTGGGCCGGGACAGGGGGCCTACGAGCAGTACTTC. This sequence encodes CASSGPGQGAYEQYF.